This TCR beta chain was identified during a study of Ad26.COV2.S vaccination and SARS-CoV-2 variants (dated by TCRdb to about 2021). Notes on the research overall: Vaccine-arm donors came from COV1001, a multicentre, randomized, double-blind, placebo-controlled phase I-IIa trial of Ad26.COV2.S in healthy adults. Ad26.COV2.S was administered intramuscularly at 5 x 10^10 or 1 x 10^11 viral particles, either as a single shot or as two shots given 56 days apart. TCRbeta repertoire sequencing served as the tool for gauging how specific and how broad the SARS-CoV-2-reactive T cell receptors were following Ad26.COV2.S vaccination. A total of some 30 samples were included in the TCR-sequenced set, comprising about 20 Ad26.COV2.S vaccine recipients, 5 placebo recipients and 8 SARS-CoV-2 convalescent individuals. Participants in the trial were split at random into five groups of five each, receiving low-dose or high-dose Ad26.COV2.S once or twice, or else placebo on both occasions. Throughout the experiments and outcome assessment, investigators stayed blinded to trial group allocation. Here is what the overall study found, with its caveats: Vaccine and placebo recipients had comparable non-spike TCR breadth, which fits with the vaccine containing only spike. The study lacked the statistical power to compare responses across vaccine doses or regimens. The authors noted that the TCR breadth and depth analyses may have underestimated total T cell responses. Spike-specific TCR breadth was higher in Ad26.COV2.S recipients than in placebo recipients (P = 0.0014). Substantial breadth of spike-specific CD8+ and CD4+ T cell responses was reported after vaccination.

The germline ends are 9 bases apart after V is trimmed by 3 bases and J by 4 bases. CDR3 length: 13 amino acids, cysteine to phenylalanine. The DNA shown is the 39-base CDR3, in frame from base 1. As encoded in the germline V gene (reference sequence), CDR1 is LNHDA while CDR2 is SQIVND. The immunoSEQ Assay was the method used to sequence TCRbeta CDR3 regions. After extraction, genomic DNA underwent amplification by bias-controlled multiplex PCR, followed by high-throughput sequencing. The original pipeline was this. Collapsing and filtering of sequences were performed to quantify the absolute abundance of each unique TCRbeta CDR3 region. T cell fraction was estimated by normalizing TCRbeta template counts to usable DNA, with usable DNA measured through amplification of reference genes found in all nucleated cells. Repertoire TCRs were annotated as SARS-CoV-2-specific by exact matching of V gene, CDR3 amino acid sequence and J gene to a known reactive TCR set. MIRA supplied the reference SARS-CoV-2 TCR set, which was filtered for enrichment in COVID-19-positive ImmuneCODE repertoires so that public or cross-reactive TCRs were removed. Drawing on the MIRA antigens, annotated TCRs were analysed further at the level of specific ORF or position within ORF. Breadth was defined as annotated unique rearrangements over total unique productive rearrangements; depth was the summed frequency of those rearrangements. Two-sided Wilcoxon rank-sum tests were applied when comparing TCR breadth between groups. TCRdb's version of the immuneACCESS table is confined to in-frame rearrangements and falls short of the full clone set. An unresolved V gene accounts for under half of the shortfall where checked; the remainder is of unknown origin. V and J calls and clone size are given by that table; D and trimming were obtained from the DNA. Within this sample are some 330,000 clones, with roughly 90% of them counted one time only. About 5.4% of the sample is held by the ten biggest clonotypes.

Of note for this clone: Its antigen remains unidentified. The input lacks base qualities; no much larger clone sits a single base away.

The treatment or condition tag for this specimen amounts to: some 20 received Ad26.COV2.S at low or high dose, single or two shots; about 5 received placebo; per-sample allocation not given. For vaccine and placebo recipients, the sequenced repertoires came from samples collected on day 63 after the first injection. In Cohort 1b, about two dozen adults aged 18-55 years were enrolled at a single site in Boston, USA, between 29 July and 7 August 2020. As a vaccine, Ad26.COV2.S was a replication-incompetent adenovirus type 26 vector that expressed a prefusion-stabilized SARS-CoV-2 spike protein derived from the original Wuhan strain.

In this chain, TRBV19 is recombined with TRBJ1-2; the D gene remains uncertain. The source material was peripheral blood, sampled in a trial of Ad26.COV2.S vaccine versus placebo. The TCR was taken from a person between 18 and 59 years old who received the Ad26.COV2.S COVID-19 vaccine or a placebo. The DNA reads TGTGCCAGTAGTATTGAGGGCAGCTATGGCTACACCTTC. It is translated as CASSIEGSYGYTF. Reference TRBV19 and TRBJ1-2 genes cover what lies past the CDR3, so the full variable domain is DGGITQSPKYLFRKEGQNVTLSCEQNLNHDAMYWYRQDPGQGLRLIYYSQIVNDFQKGDIAEGYSVSREKKESFPLTVTSAQKNPTAFYLCASSIEGSYGYTFGSGTRLTVV.